This TCR beta chain emerged from a study of blood T cell repertoires in COVID-19. Study-level information: COVID-19 samples from acute and convalescent phases originated in the United States, Italy and Spain. T cells, B-cell-depleted T cells, or PBMCs supplied cDNA or gDNA.

As handled by the study authors: Reference gene primer amplification gave nucleated cell count estimates. TCRdb keeps only in-frame clones here, not all; method: immunoSEQ multiplex PCR. The V and J calls and clone size come from that table; D and trimming were worked out from the DNA. Of 45,000 to 65,000 clones in the sample, 65% to 85% were seen once. V was trimmed by 2 bases and J by 3 bases, leaving 7 bases between them. The CDR3 loop spans 14 amino acids. CDR1 and CDR2 from the germline V gene are MGHDK and SYGVNS. V gene TRBV25-1 combines with J gene TRBJ2-2; possibly TRBD1 for D (5 bases). Sample: peripheral blood. This receptor was taken from a middle-aged man with acute or convalescent COVID-19. In nucleotides, the CDR3 is TGTGCCAGCAGTGAACAGGGCTACACCGGGGAGCTGTTTTTT. It is translated as CASSEQGYTGELFF.